A single sample is the source of the 21 T cell receptor beta chains below, sequenced in a study of graft-versus-host responses after intestinal transplantation. Antigen specificity for these receptors is unknown. Method: immunoSEQ multiplex PCR; TCRdb's copy keeps in-frame clones and lacks some. The sample shows 84,000 or so clones, roughly 92% of them seen only once. The source material was unstimulated CD4+ T cells sorted from spleen or lymph node cells, sampled before intestinal transplant. All receptors come from a human donor who received an intestinal transplant.

The V gene is TRBV6-5, the J gene TRBJ1-5; TRBD1 agrees at 7 bases. This CDR3 spans 13 amino acids. The V segment lost 5 bases and the J segment 4 bases; nucleotides outside the gene matches: 2. Germline-derived CDR1 and CDR2 are MNHEY and SVGAGI. CDR3 in amino acids: CASSGQANQPQHF. In DNA form, the CDR3 reads TGTGCCAGCAGTGGACAGGCAAATCAGCCCCAGCATTTT.

This clone has just one count. This chain uses TRBV4-2 with TRBJ2-3; D remains ambiguous. The V gene lost 7 bases and the J gene lost 5 bases, with 4 bases spanning the gap. The CDR3 loop spans 10 amino acids. CDR1 LGHNA and CDR2 YNFKEQ come from the germline V gene. The DNA of the CDR3 is TGTGCCAGCAAAAGAGATACGCAGTATTTT. Protein: CASKRDTQYF.

V and J are TRBV7-8 and TRBJ2-1; D unclear. Trimming stripped 5 bases from V and 6 bases from J, with 8 bases between. The CDR3 runs 12 residues. Germline assignment: CDR1 SGHVS and CDR2 FQNEAQ. The CDR3 sequence is CASSRNTNEQFF. CDR3 nucleotides: TGTGCCAGCAGCCGAAACACCAATGAGCAGTTCTTC.

In DNA, the CDR3 is TGTGCCAGCGGCACAGATACGCAGTATTTT. Its translation: CASGTDTQYF. The chain joins TRBV28 to TRBJ2-3; the D is unclear. The germline V gene encodes CDR1 MDHEN and CDR2 SYDVKM. Trimming removed 8 bases at V and 1 base at J, with 1 base between. CDR3 length: 10 amino acids.

The gene calls are TRBV19 and TRBJ1-6, with TRBD1 identical over 8 bases. The CDR3 contains 15 residues. From germline, CDR1 is LNHDA and CDR2 SQIVND (reference sequence). J was trimmed by 7 bases and V by 5 bases; bases with no gene match: 7. The CDR3 nucleotides read TGTGCCAGTAGTTTTGCGCAGGGGGCGAATTCACCCCTCCACTTT. Translating it yields CASSFAQGANSPLHF.

V and J are TRBV6-5 and TRBJ2-1, with 8 bases aligning to TRBD1. CDR1 is MNHEY, CDR2 SVGAGI, per germline. After removal of 3 bases from V and 4 bases from J, the junction contained 8 bases not matched to a gene. This CDR3 comprises 16 residues. CDR3 DNA: TGTGCCAGCAGTTATATCGCCAGGGGGCGTTACAATGAGCAGTTCTTC. Its translation: CASSYIARGRYNEQFF.

CDR3: CASSFNTGYEQYF. The CDR3 nucleotides are TGTGCCAGCAGCTTCAACACGGGGTACGAGCAGTACTTC. The genes are TRBV7-6 and TRBJ2-7; maybe TRBD2 (5 bases). Between the trimmed V and J ends, which lost 3 bases and 4 bases, there was a span of 10 bases. Per germline, CDR1 SGHVS and CDR2 FNYEAQ. This CDR3 contains 13 residues.

V is TRBV9 and J is TRBJ2-3, with TRBD2 identical over 10 bases. The CDR3 has 18 residues. Germline-derived CDR1 and CDR2 are SGDLS and YYNGEE. The V segment lost 4 bases and the J segment 5 bases; nucleotides outside the gene matches: 16. CDR3 in DNA: TGTGCCAGCAGCCCAGACAGGGGAGGGCTAGCGGGAGAAGATACGCAGTATTTT. It is translated as CASSPDRGGLAGEDTQYF.

The chain uses TRBV7-3 and TRBJ1-6; D is uncertain. The CDR3 runs to 14 residues. Deletions cut 2 bases from V and 7 bases from J, with 9 bases between. Germline loops: CDR1 SGHTA, CDR2 FQGTGA. The DNA of the CDR3 is TGTGCCAGCAGCTTAGGGCTGATCAATTCACCCCTCCACTTT. Residues: CASSLGLINSPLHF.

This sequence joins TRBV29-1 and TRBJ1-2, with TRBD1 matching over 8 bases. The CDR3 is 11 residues long. The junction had 2 bases not matched to a gene; V was cut back by 3 bases and J by 8 bases. CDR1 is SQVTM, CDR2 ANQGSEA, per germline. This chain's CDR3 is CSVEDRVGYTF. CDR3 nucleotides: TGCAGCGTTGAGGACAGGGTGGGCTACACCTTC.

The gene calls are TRBV5-1 and TRBJ2-7; tentative D call: TRBD1 (6 bases). Deletions cut 8 bases from V and 2 bases from J, with 8 bases between. Germline assignment: CDR1 SGHRS and CDR2 YFSETQ. This CDR3 contains 11 residues. The CDR3 loop reads CASAGAYEQYF. In nucleotides, the CDR3 is TGCGCCAGTGCAGGGGCCTACGAGCAGTACTTC.

This sequence joins TRBV6-1 and TRBJ1-4, with 7 positions matching TRBD1. V dropped 5 bases and J dropped 8; count of bases not matched to a gene: 11. The CDR3 runs 15 residues. Germline-derived CDR1 and CDR2 are MNHNS and SASEGT. The DNA for the CDR3 is TGTGCCAGCAGTTTCTTAGGGGGCGCGGAGGAAAAACTGTTTTTT. It yields the protein CASSFLGGAEEKLFF.

The chain recombines TRBV6-1 with TRBJ2-1, with TRBD1 matching 9 bases. The CDR3 has 14 amino acids. Unmatched junction bases numbered 7, after V lost 6 bases and J lost 7 bases. The germline V gene has CDR1 MNHNS and CDR2 SASEGT. The CDR3 region has the DNA TGTGCCAGCAGCCGGGACAGGGATTGGAATGAGCAGTTCTTC. Its translation is CASSRDRDWNEQFF.

The chain carries TRBV5-1 and TRBJ1-2, with a possible D match to TRBD1 (6 bases). The CDR3 runs 14 residues. V gave up 0 bases and J gave up 4 bases, with 10 bases separating them. The V gene's germline CDR1 is SGHRS and CDR2 YFSETQ. As DNA, the CDR3 is TGCGCCAGCAGCTTGGACGCGGGGGCCTATGGCTACACCTTC. As protein: CASSLDAGAYGYTF. The whole variable domain, filled in from reference TRBV5-1 and TRBJ1-2, reads KAGVTQTPRYLIKTRGQQVTLSCSPISGHRSVSWYQQTPGQGLQFLFEYFSETQRNKGNFPGRFSGRQFSNSRSEMNVSTLELGDSALYLCASSLDAGAYGYTFGSGTRLTVV.

The chain is built from TRBV7-3 and TRBJ2-1, with D perhaps TRBD1 (6 bases). The CDR3 is 13 amino acids. Trimming took 5 bases from V and 4 from J, leaving 9 bases between them. Germline V gives CDR1 SGHTA, CDR2 FQGTGA. The CDR3 reads CASSPTGYNEQFF. The CDR3 bases are TGTGCCAGCAGCCCTACAGGGTACAATGAGCAGTTCTTC.

The chain uses TRBV10-2 and TRBJ2-1, with D hard to call. Germline V gene lookup returns CDR1 WSHSY and CDR2 SAAADI. The germline V and J ends were trimmed by 9 bases and 0 bases, with 6 bases remaining between them. The CDR3 length is 12 residues. The CDR3 sequence: CASSYSYNEQFF. CDR3 bases: TGCGCCAGTAGCTACTCCTACAATGAGCAGTTCTTC.

The rearrangement uses TRBV7-3 and TRBJ2-2, with 11 bases that match TRBD2. The V gene's germline CDR1 is SGHTA and CDR2 FQGTGA. Trimming cost V 1 base and J 10 bases; bases outside gene matches: 23. The CDR3 loop spans 21 amino acids. As DNA, the CDR3 is TGTGCCAGCAGCTTAAGAGCGAGTAGCGGGAGGGCCCCTCAAAGTGCGTTGGAGCTGTTTTTT. Amino acids: CASSLRASSGRAPQSALELFF. The full variable domain, in which reference TRBV7-3 and TRBJ2-2 provide the parts outside the CDR3, is GAGVSQTPSNKVTEKGKYVELRCDPISGHTALYWYRQSLGQGPEFLIYFQGTGAADDSGLPNDRFFAVRPEGSVSTLKIQRTERGDSAVYLCASSLRASSGRAPQSALELFFGEGSRLTVL.

This chain joins TRBV2 and TRBJ1-1, with 8 bases matching TRBD1. The CDR3 has 13 amino acids. In germline, CDR1 is SNHLY, CDR2 FYNNEI. V was clipped by 4 bases and J by 3 bases; unmatched bases: 1. The CDR3 here is CASSGQGHTEAFF. The CDR3 bases are TGTGCCAGCAGTGGACAGGGGCACACTGAAGCTTTCTTT.

The J gene is TRBJ2-7, the V gene TRBV7-2, with 7 bases matching TRBD1. Germline trimming cut 5 bases from V and 3 bases from J; bases unmatched to any gene: 10. Germline CDR1 is SGHTA and CDR2 is FQGNSA. This CDR3 has 15 residues. The CDR3 reads CASSVTGRQYYEQYF. The CDR3 region has the DNA TGTGCCAGCAGCGTGACAGGGCGACAGTACTACGAGCAGTACTTC.

The chain couples TRBV5-1 to TRBJ2-3, with D possibly being TRBD1 (6 bases). The CDR3 sequence is 14 residues long. V lost 4 bases, J lost 3 bases, and 12 bases lay in between. CDR1 is SGHRS, CDR2 YFSETQ, per germline. CDR3 protein: CASSPGHLTDTQYF. CDR3 sequence (DNA): TGCGCCAGCAGCCCGGGACACCTTACAGATACGCAGTATTTT.

V usage is TRBV10-3 and J usage is TRBJ2-5, with no clear D. CDR1 ENHRY and CDR2 SYGVKD come from the germline V gene. CDR3 length equals 12 residues. The V gene lost 8 bases and the J gene lost 1 base, with 8 bases spanning the gap. This chain's CDR3 is CAISAAQETQYF. The CDR3 nucleotides read TGTGCCATCTCCGCAGCCCAAGAGACCCAGTACTTC.